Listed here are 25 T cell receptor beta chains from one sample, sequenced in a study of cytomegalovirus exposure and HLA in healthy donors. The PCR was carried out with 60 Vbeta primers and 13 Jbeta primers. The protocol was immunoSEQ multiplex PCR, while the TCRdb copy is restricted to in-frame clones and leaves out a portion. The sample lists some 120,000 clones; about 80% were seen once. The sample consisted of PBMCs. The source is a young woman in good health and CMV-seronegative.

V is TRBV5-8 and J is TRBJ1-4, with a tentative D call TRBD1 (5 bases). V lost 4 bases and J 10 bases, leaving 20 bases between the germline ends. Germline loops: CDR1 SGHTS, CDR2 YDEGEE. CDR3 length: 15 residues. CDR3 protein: CASSPHSSGSGKLFF. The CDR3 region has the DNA TGTGCCAGCAGCCCTCACTCCTCAGGGTCCGGAAAACTGTTTTTT.

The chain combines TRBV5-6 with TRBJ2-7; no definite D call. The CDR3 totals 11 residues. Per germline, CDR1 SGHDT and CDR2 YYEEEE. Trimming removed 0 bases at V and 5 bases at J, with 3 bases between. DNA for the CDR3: TGTGCCAGCAGCTTGGTAAACGAGCAGTACTTC. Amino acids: CASSLVNEQYF.

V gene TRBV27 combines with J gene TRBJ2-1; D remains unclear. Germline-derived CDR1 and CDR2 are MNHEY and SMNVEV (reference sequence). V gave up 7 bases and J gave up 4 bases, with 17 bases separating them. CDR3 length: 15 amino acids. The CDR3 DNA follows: TGTGCCAGCACGTTCCGGGTTTCGCCTTACAATGAGCAGTTCTTC. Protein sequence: CASTFRVSPYNEQFF.

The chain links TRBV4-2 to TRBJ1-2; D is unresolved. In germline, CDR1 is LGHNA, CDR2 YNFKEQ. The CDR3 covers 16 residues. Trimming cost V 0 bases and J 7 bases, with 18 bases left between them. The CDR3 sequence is CASSQEVSDRVGGYTF. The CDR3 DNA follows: TGTGCCAGCAGCCAAGAGGTTTCAGACCGGGTTGGTGGCTACACCTTC.

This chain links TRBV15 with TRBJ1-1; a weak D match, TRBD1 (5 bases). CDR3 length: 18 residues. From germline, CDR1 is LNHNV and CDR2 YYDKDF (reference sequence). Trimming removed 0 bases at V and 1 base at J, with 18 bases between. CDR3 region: CATSRDRGGSVGNTEAFF. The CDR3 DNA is TGTGCCACCAGCAGAGATCGGGGGGGGTCGGTCGGGAACACTGAAGCTTTCTTT. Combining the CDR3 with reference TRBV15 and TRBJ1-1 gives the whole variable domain DAMVIQNPRYQVTQFGKPVTLSCSQTLNHNVMYWYQQKSSQAPKLLFHYYDKDFNNEADTPDNFQSRRPNTSFCFLDIRSPGLGDTAMYLCATSRDRGGSVGNTEAFFGQGTRLTVV.

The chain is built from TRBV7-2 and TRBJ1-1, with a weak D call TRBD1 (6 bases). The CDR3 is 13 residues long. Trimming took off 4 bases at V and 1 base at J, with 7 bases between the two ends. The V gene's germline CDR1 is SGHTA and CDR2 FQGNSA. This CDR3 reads CASSWGQNTEAFF. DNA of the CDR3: TGTGCCAGCAGCTGGGGACAGAACACTGAAGCTTTCTTT.

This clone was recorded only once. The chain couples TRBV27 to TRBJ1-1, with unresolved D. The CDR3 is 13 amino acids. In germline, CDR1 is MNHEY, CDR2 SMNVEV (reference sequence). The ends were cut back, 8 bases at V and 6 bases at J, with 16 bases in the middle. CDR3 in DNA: TGTGCCAGCTTGAGTGGGCTATATGCTGAAGCTTTCTTT. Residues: CASLSGLYAEAFF.

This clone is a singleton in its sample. The CDR3 DNA is TGTGCCACCAGCAGGATTGGGGGCGGGGGGGCCTACGAGCAGTACTTC. Its translation is CATSRIGGGGAYEQYF. The chain links TRBV15 to TRBJ2-5; TRBD2 agrees at 9 bases. The DNA matches TRBJ2-7 better at its end, which makes the J call doubtful. This CDR3 has 16 residues. Germline CDR1 and CDR2: LNHNV and YYDKDF (reference sequence).

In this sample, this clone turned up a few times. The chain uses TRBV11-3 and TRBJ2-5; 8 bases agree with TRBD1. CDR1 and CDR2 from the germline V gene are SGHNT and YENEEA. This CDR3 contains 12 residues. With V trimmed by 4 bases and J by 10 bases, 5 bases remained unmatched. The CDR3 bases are TGTGCCAGCAGCTCTGGACAGGGCAGCCAGTACTTC. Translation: CASSSGQGSQYF.

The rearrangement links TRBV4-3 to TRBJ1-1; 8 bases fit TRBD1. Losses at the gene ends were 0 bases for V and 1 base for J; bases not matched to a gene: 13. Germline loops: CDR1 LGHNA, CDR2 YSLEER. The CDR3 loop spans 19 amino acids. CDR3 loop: CASSQEGAWLTGANTEAFF. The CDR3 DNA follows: TGCGCCAGCAGCCAAGAGGGGGCCTGGCTGACAGGGGCGAACACTGAAGCTTTCTTT.

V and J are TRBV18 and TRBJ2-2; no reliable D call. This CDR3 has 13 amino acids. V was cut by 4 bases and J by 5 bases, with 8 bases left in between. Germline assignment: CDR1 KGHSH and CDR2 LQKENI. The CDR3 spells CASSRTGTGELFF. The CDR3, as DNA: TGTGCCAGCTCACGTACCGGGACCGGGGAGCTGTTTTTT.

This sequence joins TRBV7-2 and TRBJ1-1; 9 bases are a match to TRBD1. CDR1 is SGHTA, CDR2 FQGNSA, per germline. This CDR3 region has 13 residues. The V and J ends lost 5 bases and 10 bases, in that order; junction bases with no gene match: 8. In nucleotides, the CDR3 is TGTGCCAGCAGCGAGGGACAGGGAACAGGAGCTTTCTTT. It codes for CASSEGQGTGAFF.

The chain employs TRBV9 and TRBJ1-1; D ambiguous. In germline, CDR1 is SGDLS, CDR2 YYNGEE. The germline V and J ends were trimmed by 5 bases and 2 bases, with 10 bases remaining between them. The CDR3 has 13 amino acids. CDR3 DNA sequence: TGTGCCAGCAGTATGAGCCCCAACACTGAAGCTTTCTTT. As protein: CASSMSPNTEAFF.

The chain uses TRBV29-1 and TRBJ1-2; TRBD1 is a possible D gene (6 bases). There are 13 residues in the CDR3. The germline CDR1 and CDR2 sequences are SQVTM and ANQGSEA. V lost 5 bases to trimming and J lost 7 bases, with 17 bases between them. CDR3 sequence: CSVSTQGISGYTF. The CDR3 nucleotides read TGCAGCGTTTCAACTCAGGGGATCTCTGGCTACACCTTC.

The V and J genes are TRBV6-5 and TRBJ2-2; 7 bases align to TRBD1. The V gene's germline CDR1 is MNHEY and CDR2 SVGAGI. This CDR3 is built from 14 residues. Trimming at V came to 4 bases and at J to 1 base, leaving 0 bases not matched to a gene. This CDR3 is CASSWTGNTGELFF. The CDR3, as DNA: TGTGCCAGCAGTTGGACAGGGAACACCGGGGAGCTGTTTTTT.

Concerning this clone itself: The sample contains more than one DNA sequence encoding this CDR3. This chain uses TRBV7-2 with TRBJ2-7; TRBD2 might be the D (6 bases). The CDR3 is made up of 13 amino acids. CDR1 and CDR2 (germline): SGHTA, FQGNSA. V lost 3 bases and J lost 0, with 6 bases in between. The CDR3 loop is CASSFGGSYEQYF. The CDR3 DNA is TGTGCCAGCAGCTTCGGGGGCTCCTACGAGCAGTACTTC.

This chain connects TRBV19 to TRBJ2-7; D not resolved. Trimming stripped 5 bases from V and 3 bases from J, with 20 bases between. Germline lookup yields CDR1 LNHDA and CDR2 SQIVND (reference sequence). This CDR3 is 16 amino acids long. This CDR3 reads CASSAYRVGNYYEQYF. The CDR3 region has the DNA TGTGCCAGTAGTGCGTACCGGGTAGGTAACTACTACGAGCAGTACTTC. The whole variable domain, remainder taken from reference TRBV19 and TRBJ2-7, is DGGITQSPKYLFRKEGQNVTLSCEQNLNHDAMYWYRQDPGQGLRLIYYSQIVNDFQKGDIAEGYSVSREKKESFPLTVTSAQKNPTAFYLCASSAYRVGNYYEQYFGPGTRLTVT.

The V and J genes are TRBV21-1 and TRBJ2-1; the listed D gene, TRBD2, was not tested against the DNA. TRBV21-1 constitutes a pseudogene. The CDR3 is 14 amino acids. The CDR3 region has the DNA TGTGCCAGCACTGCGGCGGGGGGGCGCAATGAGCAGTTCTTC. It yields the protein CASTAAGGRNEQFF.

CDR3: CASSLGPAGDEQYF. CDR3 nucleotides: TGTGCCAGCAGCTTGGGGCCGGCAGGGGACGAGCAGTACTTC. V is TRBV5-4 and J is TRBJ2-7; TRBD1 might be the D (6 bases). Germline loops: CDR1 SGHNT, CDR2 YYREEE (reference sequence). The germline V and J ends were trimmed by 0 bases and 5 bases, with 12 bases remaining between them. The CDR3 has 14 residues.

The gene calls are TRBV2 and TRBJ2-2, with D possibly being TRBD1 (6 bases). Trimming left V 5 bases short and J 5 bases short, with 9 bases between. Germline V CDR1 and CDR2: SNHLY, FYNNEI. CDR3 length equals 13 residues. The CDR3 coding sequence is TGTGCCAGCAGTCAAGACAGGACCGGGGAGCTGTTTTTT. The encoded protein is CASSQDRTGELFF.

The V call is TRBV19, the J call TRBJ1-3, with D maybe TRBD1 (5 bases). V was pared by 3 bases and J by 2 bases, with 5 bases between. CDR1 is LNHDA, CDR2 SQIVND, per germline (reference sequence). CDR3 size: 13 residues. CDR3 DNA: TGTGCCAGTAGTATGACAGCTGGAAACACCATATATTTT. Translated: CASSMTAGNTIYF.

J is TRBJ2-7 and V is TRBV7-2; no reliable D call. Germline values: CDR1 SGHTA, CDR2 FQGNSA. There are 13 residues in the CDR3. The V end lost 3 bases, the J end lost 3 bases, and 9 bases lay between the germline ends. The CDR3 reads CASSFRALYEQYF. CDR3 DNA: TGTGCCAGCAGCTTTCGCGCCCTCTACGAGCAGTACTTC. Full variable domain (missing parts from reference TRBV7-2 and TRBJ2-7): GAGVSQSPSNKVTEKGKDVELRCDPISGHTALYWYRQSLGQGLEFLIYFQGNSAPDKSGLPSDRFSAERTGGSVSTLTIQRTQQEDSAVYLCASSFRALYEQYFGPGTRLTVT.

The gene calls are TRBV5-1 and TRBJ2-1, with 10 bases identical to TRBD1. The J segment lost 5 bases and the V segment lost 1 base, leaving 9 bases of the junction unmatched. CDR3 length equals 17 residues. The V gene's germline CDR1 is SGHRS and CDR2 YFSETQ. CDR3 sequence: CASSLSLDRGLNNEQFF. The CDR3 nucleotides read TGCGCCAGCAGCTTGTCCCTCGACAGGGGGCTTAACAATGAGCAGTTCTTC.

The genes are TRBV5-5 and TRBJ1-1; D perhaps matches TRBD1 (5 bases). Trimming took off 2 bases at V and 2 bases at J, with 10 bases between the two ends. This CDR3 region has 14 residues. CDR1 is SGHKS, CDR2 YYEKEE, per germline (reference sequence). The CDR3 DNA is TGTGCCAGCAGCTTCCTCGACAGAAACACTGAAGCTTTCTTT. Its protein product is CASSFLDRNTEAFF.

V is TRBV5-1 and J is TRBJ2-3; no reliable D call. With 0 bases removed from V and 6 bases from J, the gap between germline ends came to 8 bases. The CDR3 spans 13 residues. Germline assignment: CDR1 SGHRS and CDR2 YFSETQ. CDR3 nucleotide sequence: TGCGCCAGCAGCTTGGATTTGGAGGATACGCAGTATTTT. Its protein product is CASSLDLEDTQYF.